This passage covers 19 T cell receptor beta chains from one sample sequenced in a study of blood T cells in healthy people across ages. The second PCR ran about 6 to 12 cycles with a sample-barcoded 5' primer and J-beta primers. TCRdb reanalysed the 5' RACE reads using MiXCR and keeps one entry per CDR3 protein. The data hold about 1.7 million distinct CDR3 sequences, with roughly 28% observed a single time. Sequences were obtained from blood. The receptor source for this set is a woman in her twenties or thirties in good health.

The CDR3 is CASSWVGYEQYF. Written as DNA, the CDR3 is TGTGCCAGCAGCTGGGTCGGCTACGAGCAGTACTTC. The V and J genes are TRBV5-6 and TRBJ2-7, with D uncertain. With 3 bases removed from V and 3 bases from J, the gap between germline ends came to 7 bases. CDR3 length: 12 residues. The germline CDR1 and CDR2 sequences are SGHDT and YYEEEE. The variable domain in full, completed from reference TRBV5-6 and TRBJ2-7, reads DAGVTQSPTHLIKTRGQQVTLRCSPKSGHDTVSWYQQALGQGPQFIFQYYEEEERQRGNFPDRFSGHQFPNYSSELNVNALLLGDSALYLCASSWVGYEQYFGPGTRLTVT.

This clonotype was picked up a small number of times. The chain employs TRBV27 and TRBJ1-4, with TRBD1 as a possible D gene (6 bases). The length of the CDR3 is 14 residues. The germline gives CDR1 MNHEY, CDR2 SMNVEV (reference sequence). Trimming removed 3 bases from V and 8 bases from J, with 13 bases in between. This chain's CDR3 is CASSFRGGGEKLFF. CDR3 in DNA: TGTGCCAGCAGTTTCCGGGGGGGCGGGGAAAAACTGTTTTTT. The full variable domain, its missing parts supplied by reference TRBV27 and TRBJ1-4, is EAQVTQNPRYLITVTGKKLTVTCSQNMNHEYMSWYRQDPGLGLRQIYYSMNVEVTDKGDVPEGYKVSRKEKRNFPLILESPSPNQTSLYFCASSFRGGGEKLFFGSGTQLSVL.

A few counts support this clonotype. Given a much more abundant clone one base away, this may be a read error. This chain links TRBV10-2 with TRBJ2-5, with 7 bases fitting TRBD2. The J call is uncertain, as TRBJ2-7 better fits the DNA end. The CDR3 contains 13 residues. Germline V gives CDR1 WSHSY, CDR2 SAAADI. The CDR3, as DNA: TGCGCCAGCAACAAGTGGGAGGGTTACGAGCAGTACTTC. This encodes CASNKWEGYEQYF.

The chain recombines TRBV20-1 with TRBJ2-1; D may match TRBD1 or TRBD2 (6 bases each). Germline CDR1 is DFQATT and CDR2 is SNEGSKA (reference sequence). The CDR3 is made up of 16 amino acids. Trimming pared 0 bases from V and 7 bases from J, leaving 19 bases between. CDR3 sequence reads: CSARDGGGRGSNEQFF. In nucleotides, the CDR3 is TGCAGTGCTAGAGATGGGGGAGGCAGGGGAAGTAATGAGCAGTTCTTC.

In this sample, this clonotype turned up many times. In DNA, the CDR3 is TGTGCCAGCAGCCCAGTCGAGATAATGTCCTACGAGCAGTACTTC. Translating gives CASSPVEIMSYEQYF. The rearrangement joins TRBV5-5 to TRBJ2-7; no definite D call. From germline, CDR1 is SGHKS and CDR2 YYEKEE (reference sequence). CDR3 length: 15 amino acids. Trimming removed 4 bases from V and 1 base from J, with 15 bases in between.

This clonotype has at least ten counts. The J gene is TRBJ2-1, the V gene TRBV15, with TRBD2 matching over 8 bases. The length of the CDR3 is 18 residues. The V and J ends lost 5 bases and 0 bases, in that order; junction bases with no gene match: 12. CDR1 is LNHNV and CDR2 is YYDKDF in the germline V gene (reference sequence). CDR3 sequence reads: CATSSRTSSSGSYNEQFF. For the CDR3, the DNA is TGTGCCACCAGCTCCCGGACTAGCAGTTCCGGCTCCTACAATGAGCAGTTCTTC.

Many counts were recorded for this clonotype. This chain uses TRBV6-5 with TRBJ2-7; D tentatively reads TRBD1 or TRBD2 (5 bases each). In germline, CDR1 is MNHEY, CDR2 SVGAGI. The CDR3 totals 15 residues. The V and J ends lost 2 bases and 6 bases respectively, with 17 bases between them. The CDR3 protein is CASSYTSGTRREQYF. The CDR3 DNA reads TGTGCCAGCAGTTACACGAGTGGGACGCGGCGCGAGCAGTACTTC.

The rearrangement uses TRBV5-1 and TRBJ1-2; 7 nucleotides agree with TRBD1. The length of the CDR3 is 13 residues. The trim removed 4 bases at V and 8 bases at J, leaving 8 bases unmatched. Germline V CDR1 and CDR2: SGHRS, YFSETQ. The DNA for the CDR3 is TGCGCCAGCAGCCCGTCGACAGGGAAAGGCTACACCTTC. Its protein is CASSPSTGKGYTF.

Turning to this clonotype: One base away lies a much larger clone, so this may be a sequencing read error. Since no conserved phenylalanine or tryptophan closes the CDR3, a read error is the likely cause. The J gene is TRBJ2-3, the V gene TRBV7-9; D is perhaps TRBD2 (6 bases). CDR3 size: 16 residues. The germline V and J ends were trimmed by 0 bases and 2 bases, with 12 bases remaining between them. CDR1 and CDR2 (germline): SEHNR, FQNEAQ (reference sequence). The CDR3 DNA reads as TGTGCCAGCAGCTTAGCTAGCGGAATACACACAGATACGCAGTATCTT. Amino acids: CASSLASGIHTDTQYL.

As for this clonotype: A junction boundary mismatches the germline segment, possibly from a read error. V and J are TRBV5-1 and TRBJ2-5; the D gene is possibly TRBD2 (5 bases). CDR1 and CDR2 (germline): SGHRS, YFSETQ. The CDR3 length is 13 residues. DNA for the CDR3: TGCGCCAGCAGCTTGGCTAGCAGAGAGATCCAGTACTTC. Amino acids: CASSLASREIQYF.

The chain joins TRBV4-3 to TRBJ1-4, with 10 bases that match TRBD1. Germline V gene data show CDR1 as LGHNA and CDR2 as YSLEER. Trimming at V came to 1 base and at J to 1 base, leaving 6 bases not matched to a gene. CDR3 size: 18 residues. The CDR3 DNA follows: TGCGCCAGCAGCCAAGTACGGACAGGGGGGTTAACTAATGAAAAACTGTTTTTT. Encoded protein: CASSQVRTGGLTNEKLFF.

This clonotype was detected a few times. The gene calls are TRBV6-6 and TRBJ2-1; TRBD2 matches 13 bases. Germline-derived CDR1 and CDR2 are MNHNY and SVGAGI (reference sequence). This CDR3 has 16 residues. The junction had 6 bases not matched to a gene; V was cut back by 5 bases and J by 5 bases. The CDR3 loop is CASSKPGLAGNNEQFF. The CDR3 nucleotides are TGTGCCAGCAGTAAGCCGGGACTAGCGGGAAACAATGAGCAGTTCTTC.

The chain is built from TRBV4-2 and TRBJ1-2; D possibly corresponds to TRBD1 (5 bases). Germline V gene sequence: CDR1 LGHNA, CDR2 YNFKEQ. CDR3 length equals 13 residues. Trimming took 2 bases from V and 8 from J, leaving 12 bases between them. Here the CDR3 reads CASSQPEKGGYTF. The CDR3, as DNA: TGTGCCAGCAGCCAACCGGAGAAGGGGGGCTACACCTTC.

J is TRBJ2-7 and V is TRBV4-1; possibly TRBD1 or TRBD2 for D (5 bases each). Trimming pared 0 bases from V and 6 bases from J, leaving 9 bases between. Germline V gene lookup returns CDR1 MGHRA and CDR2 YSYEKL. This CDR3 spans 13 amino acids. CDR3: CASSQDEGTEQYF. The CDR3 coding sequence is TGCGCCAGCAGCCAAGATGAGGGGACCGAGCAGTACTTC.

This clonotype occurred a few times. The chain carries TRBV7-9 and TRBJ2-5; 7 bases line up with TRBD1. This CDR3 spans 15 amino acids. V was pared by 8 bases and J by 6 bases, with 15 bases of the junction left unmatched. In germline, CDR1 is SEHNR, CDR2 FQNEAQ (reference sequence). The CDR3 nucleotides read TGTGCCAGCGAGAAAAGGACGACAGGGTGGAAGACCCAGTACTTC. It encodes CASEKRTTGWKTQYF. Full variable domain (outside the CDR3, taken from reference TRBV7-9 and TRBJ2-5): DTGVSQNPRHKITKRGQNVTFRCDPISEHNRLYWYRQTLGQGPEFLTYFQNEAQLEKSRLLSDRFSAERPKGSFSTLEIQRTEQGDSAMYLCASEKRTTGWKTQYFGPGTRLLVL.

This clonotype was seen at least ten times. The chain has TRBV4-1 and TRBJ2-1; 8 bases align to TRBD2. With 0 bases clipped from V and 10 bases from J, the junction kept 8 bases outside the gene matches. Germline CDR1 is MGHRA and CDR2 is YSYEKL. The CDR3 is made up of 15 amino acids. CDR3 protein: CASSQEISGEGEQFF. CDR3 coding DNA: TGCGCCAGCAGCCAAGAGATTAGCGGGGAGGGGGAGCAGTTCTTC.

This clonotype showed up many times. The chain uses TRBV9 and TRBJ2-7; 8 bases map to TRBD2. With 0 bases clipped from V and 3 bases from J, the junction kept 5 bases outside the gene matches. The germline V gene encodes CDR1 SGDLS and CDR2 YYNGEE. The CDR3 totals 15 residues. The CDR3 reads CASSVEGSGVYEQYF. The CDR3 DNA reads TGTGCCAGCAGCGTAGAGGGTAGCGGGGTCTACGAGCAGTACTTC.

The V gene is TRBV2, the J gene TRBJ2-5; no reliable D call. The end of the DNA is better explained by TRBJ2-7, so the J call may be wrong. Germline assignment: CDR1 SNHLY and CDR2 FYNNEI. The CDR3 spans 15 residues. CDR3 coding DNA: TGTGCCAGCATCTTGGACGCTAACCCTCCCTACGAGCAGTACTTC. It codes for CASILDANPPYEQYF.

Only a few counts were recorded for this clonotype. The chain links TRBV12-3 or TRBV12-4 to TRBJ2-1, with 15 bases matching TRBD2. There are 15 residues in the CDR3. V dropped 3 bases and J dropped 13; count of bases not matched to a gene: 7. The CDR3 protein is CASSLSGTSGRHQFF. In nucleotides, the CDR3 is TGTGCCAGCAGTTTGAGCGGGACTAGCGGGAGGCATCAGTTCTTC.